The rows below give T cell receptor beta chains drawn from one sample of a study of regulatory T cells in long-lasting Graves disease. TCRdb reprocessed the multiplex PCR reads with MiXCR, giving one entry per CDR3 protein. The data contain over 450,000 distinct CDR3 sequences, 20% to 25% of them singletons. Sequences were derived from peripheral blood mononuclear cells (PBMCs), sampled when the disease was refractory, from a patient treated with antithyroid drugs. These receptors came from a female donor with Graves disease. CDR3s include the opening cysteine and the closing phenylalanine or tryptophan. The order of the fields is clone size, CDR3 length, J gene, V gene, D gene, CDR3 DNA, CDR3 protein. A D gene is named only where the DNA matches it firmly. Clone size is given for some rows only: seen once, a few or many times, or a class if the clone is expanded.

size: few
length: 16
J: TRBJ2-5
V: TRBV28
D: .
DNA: TGTGCCAGCAGGGGGGCGTGGGAGGGCCAGGACGGGACCCAGTACTTC
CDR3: CASRGAWEGQDGTQYF

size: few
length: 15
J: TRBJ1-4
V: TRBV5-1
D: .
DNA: TGCGCCAGCAGCTCGATAGGGGGGCGTGGAGAAAAACTGTTTTTT
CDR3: CASSSIGGRGEKLFF

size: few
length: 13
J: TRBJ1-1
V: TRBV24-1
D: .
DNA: TGTGCCACCAGTGATGGGGGGGCATCGGAAGCTTTCTTT
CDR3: CATSDGGASEAFF

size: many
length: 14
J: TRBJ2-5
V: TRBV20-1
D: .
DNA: TGCAGTGCTACCTCGGACAGCCCGGGTGAGACCCAGTACTTC
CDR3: CSATSDSPGETQYF

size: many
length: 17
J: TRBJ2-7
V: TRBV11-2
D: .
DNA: TGTGCCAGCAGCTTAGGGTCAACAGGGTCACCTTCCTACGAGCAGTACTTC
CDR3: CASSLGSTGSPSYEQYF

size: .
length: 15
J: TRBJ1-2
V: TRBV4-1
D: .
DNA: TGCGCCAGCAGCCAAGTGGCCGGACCTAACTATGGCTACACCTTC
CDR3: CASSQVAGPNYGYTF

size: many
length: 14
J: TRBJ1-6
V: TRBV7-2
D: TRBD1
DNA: TGTGCCAGCAGCTTAGGGGGACAGGGTTCACCCCTCCACTTT
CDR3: CASSLGGQGSPLHF

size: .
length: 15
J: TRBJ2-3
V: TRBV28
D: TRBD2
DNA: TGTGCCAGCAGTTTCCCGGGACTAGTTTCAGATACGCAGTATTTT
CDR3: CASSFPGLVSDTQYF

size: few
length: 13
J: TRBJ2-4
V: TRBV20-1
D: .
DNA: TGCAGTGCTAGAAGGGGTGGCGGAGGCATTCAGTACTTC
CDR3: CSARRGGGGIQYF

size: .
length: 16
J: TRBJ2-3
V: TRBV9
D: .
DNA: TGTGCCAGCAGCCAACTAAGCGAGACTAGCACAGATACGCAGTATTTT
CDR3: CASSQLSETSTDTQYF

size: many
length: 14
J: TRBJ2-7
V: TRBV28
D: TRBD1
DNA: TGTGCCAGCACCCCCACAGGGGGATCCTACGAGCAGTACTTC
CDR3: CASTPTGGSYEQYF

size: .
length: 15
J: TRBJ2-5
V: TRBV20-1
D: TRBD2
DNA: TGCAGTGCTAGAGCCCCTCTAGCGGCCCAAGAGACCCAGTACTTC
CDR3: CSARAPLAAQETQYF

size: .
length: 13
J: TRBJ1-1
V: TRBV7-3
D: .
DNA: TGTGCCAGCAGCTCCTCGGGGTCGGCTGAAGCTTTCTTT
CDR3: CASSSSGSAEAFF

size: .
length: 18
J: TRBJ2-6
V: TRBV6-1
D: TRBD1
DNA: TGTGCCAGCAGGCCGGGACAGGGGTTCTCGGCTGGGGCCAACGTCCTGACTTTC
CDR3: CASRPGQGFSAGANVLTF

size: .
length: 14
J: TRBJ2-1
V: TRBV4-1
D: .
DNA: TGCGCCAGCAGCCAAGATAAAGGTCCAGGGGAGCAGTTCTTC
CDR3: CASSQDKGPGEQFF

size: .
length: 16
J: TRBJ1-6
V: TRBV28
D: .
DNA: TGTGCCAGCAGTTTAGAGGGGCAGTTTGATAATTCACCCCTCCACTTT
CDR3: CASSLEGQFDNSPLHF

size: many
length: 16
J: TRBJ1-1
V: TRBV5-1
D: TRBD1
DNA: TGCGCCAGCAGCTTAAGACAGGGGGCGCCTAACACTGAAGCTTTCTTT
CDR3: CASSLRQGAPNTEAFF

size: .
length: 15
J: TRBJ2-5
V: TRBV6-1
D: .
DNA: TGTGCCAGCAGCAGGGGGGGGGCAGTCCAAGAGACCCAGTACTTC
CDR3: CASSRGGAVQETQYF

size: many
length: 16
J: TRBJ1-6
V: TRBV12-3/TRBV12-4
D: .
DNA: TGTGCCAGCAGTTTAATCGGGCCAGGGTGGAATTCACCCCTCCACTTT
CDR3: CASSLIGPGWNSPLHF

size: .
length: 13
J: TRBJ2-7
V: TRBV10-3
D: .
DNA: TGTGCCATCAGTGATGTTGTCAGCCAACGTCAGTACTTC
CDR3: CAISDVVSQRQYF

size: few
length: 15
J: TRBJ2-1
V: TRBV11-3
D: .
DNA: TGTGCCAGCAGGGAATTACAACACTCCTACAATGAGCAGTTCTTC
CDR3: CASRELQHSYNEQFF

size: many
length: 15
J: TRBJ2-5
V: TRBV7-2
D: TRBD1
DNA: TGTGCCAGCAGCTTAGTCGGACAGGGGCAAGAGACCCAGTACTTC
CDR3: CASSLVGQGQETQYF

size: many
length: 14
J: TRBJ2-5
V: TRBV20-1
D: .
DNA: TGCAGTGCGTTTAGGGGAAGGGTCCAAGAGACCCAGTACTTC
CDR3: CSAFRGRVQETQYF